Following are 13 T cell receptor beta chains from one sample sequenced in a study of CD8+CD57+ T cells in acquired aplastic anemia. Both TCR beta VDJ combination and CDR3 sequence profiling were carried out. Genomic DNA was the template for this profiling. MiXCR was run by TCRdb on the reads, yielding one entry per CDR3 protein. The sample holds 150,000 to 200,000 distinct CDR3 sequences, under 55% seen once. Patients sequenced had flow cytometry evidence of CD8+CD57+ cell expansion. The sequencing input was sorted CD4+, CD8+, or CD8+CD57+ T cells (not recorded which) from PBMCs. These receptor sequences come from a human donor with aplastic anemia.

This clonotype was observed a handful of times. Germline is not matched at one junction end, which may reflect a read error. V and J are TRBV11-2 and TRBJ1-4; D is possibly TRBD1 (5 bases). This CDR3 is built from 16 residues. The germline gives CDR1 SGHAT, CDR2 FQNNGV. The DNA of the CDR3 is TGTGCCAGCAGCTTAGAAGCAGCGAGAAGGGGTGAAAAACTGGTTTTT. Its translation is CASSLEAARRGEKLVF.

The sample holds many counts of this clonotype. This chain uses TRBV6-1 with TRBJ1-2; tentatively, D is TRBD1 (5 bases). Trimming removed 5 bases from V and 2 bases from J, with 18 bases in between. CDR1 is MNHNS, CDR2 SASEGT, per germline. The length of the CDR3 is 16 residues. The CDR3 DNA follows: TGTGCCAGCAGTCGAGCAGGGCCTCCAATGAACTATGGCTACACCTTC. Its translation: CASSRAGPPMNYGYTF.

This clonotype was observed at least ten times. The rearrangement links TRBV7-2 to TRBJ2-1, with TRBD2 identical over 7 bases. The V gene end was trimmed by 7 bases and the J gene end by 8 bases; junction bases not matched to a gene: 11. Germline lookup yields CDR1 SGHTA and CDR2 FQGNSA. This CDR3 comprises 14 residues. DNA of the CDR3: TGTGCCAGCACCGCCGGGAGGCCCCAGCATGAGCAGTTCTTC. Its translation is CASTAGRPQHEQFF.

This clonotype was seen many times. This sequence joins TRBV20-1 and TRBJ2-3; D assignment may be TRBD1 or TRBD2 (6 bases each). Trimming took 6 bases from V and 3 from J, leaving 19 bases between them. Per germline, CDR1 DFQATT and CDR2 SNEGSKA (reference sequence). The length of the CDR3 is 15 residues. The CDR3 spells CSALREAGATDTQYF. The CDR3 region has the DNA TGCAGTGCCCTCAGGGAGGCAGGGGCGACAGATACGCAGTATTTT.

The sample holds many counts of this clonotype. This sequence joins TRBV7-3 and TRBJ2-7; 8 nucleotides match TRBD2. The CDR3 totals 16 residues. Germline loops: CDR1 SGHTA, CDR2 FQGTGA. Losses at the gene ends were 4 bases for V and 2 bases for J; bases not matched to a gene: 10. The CDR3 spells CASSSYPTSATYEQYF. The CDR3 nucleotides read TGTGCCAGCAGCTCTTACCCGACTAGCGCTACCTACGAGCAGTACTTC.

This chain connects TRBV2 to TRBJ1-2; D not certain. This CDR3 is 10 amino acids long. The V gene lost 7 bases and the J gene lost 8 bases, with 8 bases spanning the gap. Germline V lookup: CDR1 SNHLY, CDR2 FYNNEI. As DNA, the CDR3 is TGTGCCAGCAAGCAAGGCGGCTACACCTTC. This translates into CASKQGGYTF. Together with reference TRBV2 and TRBJ1-2, the CDR3 gives the full variable domain: EPEVTQTPSHQVTQMGQEVILRCVPISNHLYFYWYRQILGQKVEFLVSFYNNEISEKSEIFDDQFSVERPDGSNFTLKIRSTKLEDSAMYFCASKQGGYTFGSGTRLTVV.

This clonotype was counted many times. The V call is TRBV6-1, the J call TRBJ2-7; TRBD2 agrees at 10 bases. V was clipped by 5 bases and J by 6 bases; unmatched bases: 10. Per germline, CDR1 MNHNS and CDR2 SASEGT. CDR3 length equals 15 residues. The CDR3 nucleotides read TGTGCCAGCAGTTCCCTACTAGCGGGGTTGTCCGAGCAGTACTTC. This translates into CASSSLLAGLSEQYF.

This clonotype was counted at least ten times. CDR3 nucleotide sequence: TGTGCCAGTACGTGGGGTTTAGGTAATCAGCCCCAGCATTTT. Residues: CASTWGLGNQPQHF. The chain couples TRBV19 to TRBJ1-5; no clear D. Trimming removed 7 bases at V and 4 bases at J, with 14 bases between. The CDR3 is 14 amino acids. CDR1 and CDR2 (germline): LNHDA, SQIVND (reference sequence).

This clonotype was seen many times. The J gene is TRBJ2-3, the V gene TRBV24-1; 9 nucleotides agree with TRBD1. Germline trimming cut 3 bases from V and 2 bases from J; bases unmatched to any gene: 5. CDR3 length equals 16 residues. The germline V gene encodes CDR1 KGHDR and CDR2 SFDVKD. The CDR3 DNA sequence: TGTGCCACCAGTGATCCGGGACAGGGACACACAGATACGCAGTATTTT. This codes for CATSDPGQGHTDTQYF.

The CDR3 DNA sequence: TGTGCCAGCAGAGCTAGACAGGGGGTCTTCTACGAGCAGTACTTC. Protein product: CASRARQGVFYEQYF. The V and J genes are TRBV2 and TRBJ2-7; TRBD1 agrees at 9 bases. This CDR3 has 15 amino acids. The germline gives CDR1 SNHLY, CDR2 FYNNEI. After removal of 6 bases from V and 3 bases from J, the junction contained 9 bases not matched to a gene.

This chain joins TRBV29-1 and TRBJ2-7; perhaps TRBD1 as D (5 bases). The CDR3 covers 16 residues. Germline assignment: CDR1 SQVTM and CDR2 ANQGSEA. V gave up 0 bases and J gave up 3 bases, with 18 bases separating them. CDR3 bases: TGCAGCGTTGAAGACGGTGGGGCGCTCCCCCACTACGAGCAGTACTTC. As protein: CSVEDGGALPHYEQYF.

The J gene is TRBJ1-4, the V gene TRBV2, with D unclear. Trimming took off 7 bases at V and 7 bases at J, with 16 bases between the two ends. The length of the CDR3 is 14 residues. Germline V CDR1 and CDR2: SNHLY, FYNNEI. CDR3 in amino acids: CASTPLGEGEKLFF. The CDR3 nucleotides are TGTGCCAGCACGCCCCTCGGGGAGGGTGAAAAACTGTTTTTT.

This clonotype occurred many times. In nucleotides, the CDR3 is TGTGCCAGCAGTTTCCGGCCCAGGGCAGAGACCCAGTACTTC. Residues: CASSFRPRAETQYF. J is TRBJ2-5 and V is TRBV12-3 or TRBV12-4, with D possibly TRBD1 on 5 matching bases. V was shortened by 3 bases and J by 4 bases, with 12 bases between the two germline ends. The CDR3 is 14 residues long.